This T cell receptor (beta chain) was captured in a study of blood T cell repertoires in COVID-19. Points on this clone: One end of the junction fails to match germline, which may point to a read error.

Cohort 3 donors counted as recovered after two negative PCRs, clearance, or resolved symptoms. Here immunoSEQ multiplex PCR was the method, and the copy in TCRdb shows in-frame clones only, minus some. The sample yields about 220,000 clones, around 90% seen once. The receptor's source is a woman younger than 45 who had recovered from COVID-19. Sequenced material: PBMCs or T cells enriched from blood (not recorded which).

The CDR3 DNA follows: TGTGTCAGTACCCCAAGGACAGGGGACTATGGCTACACCTTC. Protein: CVSTPRTGDYGYTF. The chain links TRBV19 to TRBJ1-2; 9 bases are shared with TRBD1. Per the germline V gene, CDR1 is LNHDA and CDR2 is SQIVND (reference sequence). This CDR3 spans 14 amino acids.